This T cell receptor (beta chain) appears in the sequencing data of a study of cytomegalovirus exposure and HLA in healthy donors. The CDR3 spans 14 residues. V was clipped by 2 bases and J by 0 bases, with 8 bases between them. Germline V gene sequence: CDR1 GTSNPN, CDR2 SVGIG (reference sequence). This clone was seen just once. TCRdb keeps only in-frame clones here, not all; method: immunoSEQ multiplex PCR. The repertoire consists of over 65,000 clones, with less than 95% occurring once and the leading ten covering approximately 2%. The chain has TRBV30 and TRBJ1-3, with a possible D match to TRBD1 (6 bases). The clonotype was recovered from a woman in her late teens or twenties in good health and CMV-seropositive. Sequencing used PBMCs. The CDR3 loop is CAWSQGSSGNTIYF. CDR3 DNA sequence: TGTGCCTGGAGTCAGGGGAGCTCTGGAAACACCATATATTTT.